This TCR beta chain emerged from a study of blood T cell repertoires in COVID-19. Study summary: Researchers got acute and convalescent COVID-19 samples from the United States, Italy and Spain.

Participants, 18 to 89 years old, spanned fewer than 30 US areas. Per the study methods: It was from reference gene primer amplification that nucleated cell counts were estimated. Profiling relied on immunoSEQ multiplex PCR, and the TCRdb table lists in-frame clones only, not all of them. V, J and clone size are taken as reported in that table, and D and trimming were inferred from the DNA itself. The sample yields roughly 370,000 clones, just under 90% seen once. What was sequenced was PBMCs or T cells enriched from blood (not recorded which). The source is a woman between 45 and 60 years old who had recovered from COVID-19.

CDR3: CASSRPGQGGYGYTF. The CDR3, as DNA: TGTGCCAGTAGTAGGCCGGGACAGGGCGGCTATGGCTACACCTTC. This rearrangement joins TRBV19 to TRBJ1-2, with 9 bases aligning to TRBD1. J was trimmed by 4 bases and V by 4 bases; bases with no gene match: 7. This CDR3 has 15 residues. Germline V CDR1 and CDR2: LNHDA, SQIVND (reference sequence).